This is a list of T cell receptor beta chains from one sample in a study of blood T cell repertoires in COVID-19. TCRdb keeps only in-frame clones here, not all; method: immunoSEQ multiplex PCR. This table has approximately 200,000 clones, 80% appearing once. The sample was PBMCs or T cells enriched from blood (not recorded which). The receptors were gathered from a woman between 40 and 50 years old with acute COVID-19. Each CDR3 is given with its conserved first and last residue. Fields, in order: V gene, D gene, J gene, clone size, CDR3 length, CDR3 DNA, CDR3 protein. D genes are given only for firm matches. Where a row states a size, it is once, few, many or the class of an expanded clone; other rows omit it.

V: TRBV30
D: TRBD1
J: TRBJ2-5
size: .
length: 15
DNA: TGTGCCTGGAGAGCGGGACAGGGGTCGCGGGAGACCCAGTACTTC
CDR3: CAWRAGQGSRETQYF

V: TRBV27
D: TRBD2
J: TRBJ2-2
size: .
length: 17
DNA: TGTGCCACGTCCCAGGGGCTAGCGGGAGGTAACACCGGGGAGCTGTTTTTT
CDR3: CATSQGLAGGNTGELFF

V: TRBV6-5
D: TRBD1
J: TRBJ1-2
size: .
length: 12
DNA: TGTGCCTCGGGTCGGGACAGGGAGCTCTCCAACTTC
CDR3: CASGRDRELSNF

V: TRBV19
D: .
J: TRBJ1-4
size: .
length: 15
DNA: TGTGCCAGTAGTATCCAATCCGGGACAATGAAAAAACTGTTTTTT
CDR3: CASSIQSGTMKKLFF

V: TRBV29-1
D: TRBD1
J: TRBJ2-3
size: few
length: 14
DNA: TGCAGCGTGGAACAGGGGGCACGCACAGATACGCAGTATTTT
CDR3: CSVEQGARTDTQYF

V: TRBV9
D: .
J: TRBJ2-1
size: .
length: 16
DNA: TGTGCCAGCAGGAAAAGTCTTGACTCGTTCGTCCATGAGCAGTTCTTC
CDR3: CASRKSLDSFVHEQFF

V: TRBV7-2
D: TRBD2
J: TRBJ2-1
size: .
length: 16
DNA: TGTGCCAGCAGCTGGGGGACTAGCGGATCCTACAATGAGCAGTTCTTC
CDR3: CASSWGTSGSYNEQFF

V: TRBV7-8
D: .
J: TRBJ1-3
size: .
length: 13
DNA: TGTGCCAGCAGCTTAGGCAGGGGCAACACCATATATTTT
CDR3: CASSLGRGNTIYF

V: TRBV19
D: .
J: TRBJ1-1
size: .
length: 17
DNA: TGTGCCAGTAGACTTTCTGGGACACGTATTTCGAACACTGAAGCTTTCTTT
CDR3: CASRLSGTRISNTEAFF

V: TRBV27
D: TRBD1
J: TRBJ1-6
size: .
length: 15
DNA: TGTGCCAGCAGTTTAGGGGACAGGGGGTATTCACCCCTCCACTTT
CDR3: CASSLGDRGYSPLHF

V: TRBV30
D: TRBD1
J: TRBJ2-7
size: .
length: 14
DNA: TGTGCCTGGAGTGTTTTCGACAGGGCCTACGAGCAGTACTTC
CDR3: CAWSVFDRAYEQYF

V: TRBV27
D: TRBD1
J: TRBJ1-2
size: .
length: 12
DNA: TGTGCCAGCAGCGACAGGGGCGTTGGCTACACCTTC
CDR3: CASSDRGVGYTF

V: TRBV4-3
D: TRBD2
J: TRBJ2-7
size: .
length: 13
DNA: TGCGCCAGCAGCCAAGCCGGCGGGGGAATGCAGTACTTC
CDR3: CASSQAGGGMQYF

V: TRBV2
D: TRBD1
J: TRBJ2-4
size: .
length: 15
DNA: TGTGCCAGCAGCGAACCGGGACAGGCAAAAAACATTCAGTACTTC
CDR3: CASSEPGQAKNIQYF

V: TRBV7-2
D: TRBD1
J: TRBJ2-7
size: once
length: 15
DNA: TGTGCCAGCAGCATAACAGGGGAGAGGACCTACGAGCAGTACTTC
CDR3: CASSITGERTYEQYF

V: TRBV2
D: .
J: TRBJ1-2
size: .
length: 14
DNA: TGTGCCAGCAGCCCAGGGGCTTGGAGTGTTGGCTACACCTTC
CDR3: CASSPGAWSVGYTF

V: TRBV4-1
D: .
J: TRBJ2-3
size: .
length: 16
DNA: TGCGCCAGCAGCCAAGGCACCGGCTCGGGGACAGATACGCAGTATTTT
CDR3: CASSQGTGSGTDTQYF

V: TRBV28
D: .
J: TRBJ2-6
size: .
length: 14
DNA: TGTGCCAGCAGTTTGAGTACCGGGGCCAACGTCCTGACTTTC
CDR3: CASSLSTGANVLTF

V: TRBV24-1
D: .
J: TRBJ2-3
size: .
length: 12
DNA: TGTGCCACGGGGGCTAGCACAGATACGCAGTATTTT
CDR3: CATGASTDTQYF

V: TRBV5-1
D: .
J: TRBJ2-1
size: .
length: 17
DNA: TGCGCCAGCAGCGCGGGGACAGTCTTAAGCTCCTACAATGAGCAGTTCTTC
CDR3: CASSAGTVLSSYNEQFF

V: TRBV6-5
D: .
J: TRBJ2-2
size: .
length: 12
DNA: TGTGCCAGCAGTCCCCGGACCGGGGAGCTGTTTTTT
CDR3: CASSPRTGELFF

V: TRBV7-2
D: TRBD2
J: TRBJ2-1
size: few
length: 17
DNA: TGTGCCAGCAGCTTAGTGGTAGCGGGAGACACCTACAATGAGCAGTTCTTC
CDR3: CASSLVVAGDTYNEQFF

V: TRBV30
D: TRBD2
J: TRBJ2-5
size: .
length: 16
DNA: TGTGCCTGGACCCCCGGACTAGCGGGAGGTGGAGAGACCCAGTACTTC
CDR3: CAWTPGLAGGGETQYF

V: TRBV5-1
D: TRBD1
J: TRBJ1-5
size: .
length: 14
DNA: TGCGCCAGCAGCATGATCTCAGGGGGTCAGCCCCAGCATTTT
CDR3: CASSMISGGQPQHF

V: TRBV6-5
D: .
J: TRBJ2-7
size: .
length: 11
DNA: TGTGCCAGCAGGCAACAAAACGAGCAGTACTTC
CDR3: CASRQQNEQYF

V: TRBV4-3
D: .
J: TRBJ1-2
size: few
length: 14
DNA: TGCGCCAGCAGCCAAGAGGAGTATACCTATGGCTACACCTTC
CDR3: CASSQEEYTYGYTF

V: TRBV6-5
D: .
J: TRBJ2-5
size: .
length: 16
DNA: TGTGCCAGCAGTTACTCTGGCGGGATAAGCCCAGAGACCCAGTACTTC
CDR3: CASSYSGGISPETQYF

V: TRBV4-3
D: .
J: TRBJ1-1
size: .
length: 15
DNA: TGCGCCAGCAGCCATCTTGTAGGGGGAAACACTGAAGCTTTCTTT
CDR3: CASSHLVGGNTEAFF

V: TRBV7-9
D: TRBD1
J: TRBJ1-4
size: many
length: 15
DNA: TGTGCCAGCAGCCAATCACTAACAGGGGGTGAAAAACTGTTTTTT
CDR3: CASSQSLTGGEKLFF

V: TRBV28
D: .
J: TRBJ1-4
size: .
length: 16
DNA: TGTGCCAGCCGGGGGGCAATCAGGGATTCTAATGAAAAACTGTTTTTT
CDR3: CASRGAIRDSNEKLFF

V: TRBV6-2/TRBV6-3
D: .
J: TRBJ1-1
size: .
length: 13
DNA: TGTGCCAGCAGTTTACAGTTCAACACTGAAGCTTTCTTT
CDR3: CASSLQFNTEAFF

V: TRBV2
D: .
J: TRBJ2-4
size: .
length: 17
DNA: TGTGCCAGCAGTGGGACGACAGTCCAACTAGCCAAAAACATTCAGTACTTC
CDR3: CASSGTTVQLAKNIQYF

V: TRBV2
D: .
J: TRBJ1-2
size: .
length: 13
DNA: TGTGCCAGCATTCACCCACGGGAACATGGCTACACCTTC
CDR3: CASIHPREHGYTF

V: TRBV7-8
D: .
J: TRBJ1-3
size: .
length: 14
DNA: TGTGCCAGCAGCCCTAGGGAGGCTGGAAACACCATATATTTT
CDR3: CASSPREAGNTIYF

V: TRBV6-5
D: TRBD1
J: TRBJ1-2
size: .
length: 13
DNA: TGTGCCAGCAGGGACAGGGGGGACTATGGCTACACCTTC
CDR3: CASRDRGDYGYTF

V: TRBV6-5
D: .
J: TRBJ2-7
size: .
length: 13
DNA: TGTGCCAGCAGGTCCCCGAGCCTCTACGAGCAGTACTTC
CDR3: CASRSPSLYEQYF

V: TRBV12-5
D: TRBD1
J: TRBJ2-7
size: few
length: 13
DNA: TGTGCTAGTGCCGCGGACAGGACCTACGAGCAGTACTTC
CDR3: CASAADRTYEQYF

V: TRBV11-2
D: .
J: TRBJ2-6
size: .
length: 15
DNA: TGTGCCAGCGTCGGACAAGTCTCTGGGGCCAACGTCCTGACTTTC
CDR3: CASVGQVSGANVLTF

V: TRBV27
D: .
J: TRBJ1-1
size: .
length: 13
DNA: TGTGCCAGCAGTTCTAGGGGGTATTCTGAAGCTTTCTTT
CDR3: CASSSRGYSEAFF

V: TRBV5-1
D: TRBD2
J: TRBJ2-5
size: .
length: 15
DNA: TGCGCCAGCAGCTCCATAGCGGGGCAACAAGAGACCCAGTACTTC
CDR3: CASSSIAGQQETQYF

V: TRBV7-9
D: .
J: TRBJ2-7
size: .
length: 15
DNA: TGTGCCAGCAGCTTAGCCGTCAGCGGAGTTCACGAGCAGTACTTC
CDR3: CASSLAVSGVHEQYF

V: TRBV7-3
D: TRBD2
J: TRBJ2-1
size: .
length: 15
DNA: TGTGCCAGCAGCGTAGCGGGAATGGTAGAGAATGAGCAGTTCTTC
CDR3: CASSVAGMVENEQFF

V: TRBV7-7
D: TRBD1
J: TRBJ2-2
size: .
length: 15
DNA: TGTGCTAGCAGCCCCGGGACAGGGTCAGCCGGGGAGCTGTTTTTT
CDR3: CASSPGTGSAGELFF

V: TRBV9
D: .
J: TRBJ2-5
size: .
length: 16
DNA: TGTGCCAGCAGCGTTGGAGGGGGGGGATCTAGGGAGACCCAGTACTTC
CDR3: CASSVGGGGSRETQYF

V: TRBV6-5
D: .
J: TRBJ1-1
size: once
length: 15
DNA: TGTGCCAGCAGTATTTTACCAGGGGCCAGCACTGAAGCTTTCTTT
CDR3: CASSILPGASTEAFF

V: TRBV6-1
D: .
J: TRBJ1-2
size: few
length: 13
DNA: TGTGCCAGCAGTGAAGGGTCGGGCTATGGCTACACCTTC
CDR3: CASSEGSGYGYTF

V: TRBV29-1
D: TRBD1
J: TRBJ1-2
size: .
length: 14
DNA: TGCAGCGTTATAGGACAGGCGGGTAGGGATGGCTACACCTTC
CDR3: CSVIGQAGRDGYTF

V: TRBV3-1/TRBV3-2
D: TRBD1
J: TRBJ1-1
size: once
length: 15
DNA: TGTGCCAGCAGCCGATACAGGGGCGCTTCTACTGAAGCTTTCTTT
CDR3: CASSRYRGASTEAFF

V: TRBV28
D: .
J: TRBJ2-5
size: .
length: 15
DNA: TGTGCCAGCAGTTTGTCGGAGCTCGATTTAGAGACCCAGTACTTC
CDR3: CASSLSELDLETQYF

V: TRBV6-5
D: TRBD2
J: TRBJ2-2
size: .
length: 14
DNA: TGTGCCAGCAGCTGGGGAGGGGAGGCCGGGGAGCTGTTTTTT
CDR3: CASSWGGEAGELFF

V: TRBV24-1
D: .
J: TRBJ2-7
size: .
length: 15
DNA: TGTGCCACCAGTGACCCCCTTAGAGCGCACTACGAGCAGTACTTC
CDR3: CATSDPLRAHYEQYF

V: TRBV29-1
D: .
J: TRBJ2-1
size: .
length: 11
DNA: TGCGGTGGAGGGGATTACAATGAGCAGTTCTTC
CDR3: CGGGDYNEQFF

V: TRBV9
D: TRBD2
J: TRBJ2-1
size: once
length: 19
DNA: TGTGCCAGCAGCGTAGAGCCCACCTCGACTAGCGGGGGAGGGGGCGAGCAGTTCTTC
CDR3: CASSVEPTSTSGGGGEQFF